A single sample is the source of the 5 T cell receptor beta chains below, sequenced in a study of blood T cell repertoires in COVID-19. TCRdb keeps only in-frame clones here, not all; method: immunoSEQ multiplex PCR. The data show about 220,000 clones, with around 80% seen just once and 7.2% held by the top ten. The sequenced sample consisted of peripheral blood. The receptors derive from a woman between 65 and 79 years old with acute or convalescent COVID-19.

This clone turned up a few times. The chain employs TRBV30 and TRBJ1-1; tentative D call: TRBD1 (6 bases). In germline, CDR1 is GTSNPN, CDR2 SVGIG (reference sequence). V was shortened by 0 bases and J by 4 bases, with 9 bases between the two germline ends. This CDR3 has 13 residues. CDR3 sequence (DNA): TGTGCCTGGAGTGTTAGGGGGGGCACTGAAGCTTTCTTT. It codes for CAWSVRGGTEAFF.

The chain links TRBV5-4 to TRBJ1-2, with TRBD1 identical over 9 bases. The germline V gene encodes CDR1 SGHNT and CDR2 YYREEE (reference sequence). CDR3 length: 12 amino acids. Unmatched junction bases numbered 7, after V lost 2 bases and J lost 14 bases. The CDR3 DNA sequence: TGTGCCAGCAGCTTCCGGACAGGGGATGAAACCTTC. Its protein is CASSFRTGDETF.

The J gene is TRBJ2-7, the V gene TRBV7-9, with 9 bases aligning to TRBD1. The CDR3 extends over 16 amino acids. Germline-derived CDR1 and CDR2 are SEHNR and FQNEAQ (reference sequence). Trimming cost V 0 bases and J 2 bases; bases outside gene matches: 5. The CDR3, as DNA: TGTGCCAGCAGCTTAGCGTTAAGGGACAGGGCCTACGAGCAGTACTTC. It codes for CASSLALRDRAYEQYF.

The chain links TRBV7-9 to TRBJ2-2; no definite D call. This CDR3 spans 18 amino acids. Trimming pared 2 bases from V and 1 base from J, leaving 17 bases between. CDR1 is SEHNR, CDR2 FQNEAQ, per germline (reference sequence). CDR3 sequence: CASSLSVGLPQNTGELFF. The DNA for the CDR3 is TGTGCCAGCAGCTTAAGCGTAGGCCTACCCCAGAACACCGGGGAGCTGTTTTTT. The whole variable domain, remainder taken from reference TRBV7-9 and TRBJ2-2, is DTGVSQNPRHKITKRGQNVTFRCDPISEHNRLYWYRQTLGQGPEFLTYFQNEAQLEKSRLLSDRFSAERPKGSFSTLEIQRTEQGDSAMYLCASSLSVGLPQNTGELFFGEGSRLTVL.

CDR3 bases: TGTGCCAGTAGTAAACAGGGCTTCTCCTACGAGCAGTACTTC. It encodes CASSKQGFSYEQYF. V usage is TRBV19 and J usage is TRBJ2-7, with D maybe TRBD1 (6 bases). The CDR3 length is 14 residues. Trimming pared 4 bases from V and 0 bases from J, leaving 10 bases between. Germline V CDR1 and CDR2: LNHDA, SQIVND (reference sequence).